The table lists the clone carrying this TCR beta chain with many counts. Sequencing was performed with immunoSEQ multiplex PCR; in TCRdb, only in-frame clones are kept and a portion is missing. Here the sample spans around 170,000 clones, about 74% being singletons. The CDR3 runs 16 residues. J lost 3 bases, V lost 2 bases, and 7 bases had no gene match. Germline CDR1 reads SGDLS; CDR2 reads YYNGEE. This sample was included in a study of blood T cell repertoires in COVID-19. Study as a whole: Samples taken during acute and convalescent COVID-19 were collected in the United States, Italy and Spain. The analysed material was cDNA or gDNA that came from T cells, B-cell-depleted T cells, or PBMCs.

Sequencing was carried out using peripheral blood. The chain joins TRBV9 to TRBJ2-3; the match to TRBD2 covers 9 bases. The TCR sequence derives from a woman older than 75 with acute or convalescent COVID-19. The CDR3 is CASSVWGAGGTDTQYF. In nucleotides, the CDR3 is TGTGCCAGCAGCGTCTGGGGAGCGGGAGGAACAGATACGCAGTATTTT.